Each of the 25 T cell receptor beta chains below was sequenced from the same sample in a study of sequential checkpoint blockade in melanoma (dated by TCRdb to about 2019). Libraries were constructed by the immunoSEQ multiplex PCR assay. TCRdb mirrors the immuneACCESS table, restricted to in-frame sequences. Some clones are absent from its copies; in checked studies, under half trace to an unresolved V gene, and the reason for the others is unknown. Across this sample there are about 5,100 clones, with roughly a fifth seen only once. The ten biggest clones cover 15% to 20% of the sample. The treatment or condition label corresponds to: randomized to nivolumab then ipilimumab (arm A) or the reverse (arm B). The sequencing here drew on tumor tissue (inferred from file names), taken from a patient given nivolumab and ipilimumab in sequence. The receptors were gathered from a human donor with melanoma.

The chain employs TRBV25-1 and TRBJ2-5; weak D call: TRBD1 (6 bases). There are 14 residues in the CDR3. Per germline, CDR1 MGHDK and CDR2 SYGVNS. Trimming took 5 bases from V and 5 from J, leaving 15 bases between them. CDR3 nucleotide sequence: TGTGCCAGCAGTCAGCAGGGGAGTTGGGAGACCCAGTACTTC. Protein: CASSQQGSWETQYF.

This clone was seen a few times. The rearrangement links TRBV12-5 to TRBJ1-1; 7 bases line up with TRBD1. CDR3 length: 14 residues. In germline, CDR1 is LGHNT, CDR2 FRNRAP. The CDR3 DNA reads as TGTGCCAGCACTAAAAGGGGGCTGGGGACTGAAGCTTTCTTT. This gives the protein CASTKRGLGTEAFF.

This clone was counted ten times or more. The chain combines TRBV9 with TRBJ1-1, with 8 nucleotides matching TRBD1. Germline loops: CDR1 SGDLS, CDR2 YYNGEE. V lost 2 bases to trimming and J lost 4 bases; unmatched junction nucleotides: 10. The CDR3 covers 16 residues. In DNA form, the CDR3 reads TGTGCCAGCAGCGTCCCGCCGACAGGGGTGGGCACTGAAGCTTTCTTT. This encodes CASSVPPTGVGTEAFF.

The V and J genes are TRBV6-8 and TRBJ1-2; D gene uncertain. V dropped 2 bases and J dropped 9 bases, with 16 bases sitting between them. This CDR3 contains 14 residues. CDR1 is MNHGY, CDR2 SAAAGT, per germline. The CDR3 bases are TGTGCCAGCAGTTACAGTGGGAGGCCGGAGAGCTACACCTTC. Encoded protein: CASSYSGRPESYTF.

This clone is deemed medium-sized (0.01 to 0.1%). The rearrangement links TRBV18 to TRBJ2-7; a possible D gene is TRBD2 (5 bases). Deletions cut 1 base from V and 5 bases from J, with 6 bases between. This CDR3 contains 12 residues. Germline V CDR1 and CDR2: KGHSH, LQKENI. CDR3 loop: CASSPLGDEQYF. The DNA of the CDR3 is TGTGCCAGCTCACCACTCGGGGACGAGCAGTACTTC.

This clone was counted only a few times. The chain combines TRBV6-8 with TRBJ1-2; the D gene is possibly TRBD1 (5 bases). This CDR3 is built from 16 residues. The V gene's germline CDR1 is MNHGY and CDR2 SAAAGT. V lost 0 bases and J lost 5, with 16 bases in between. The CDR3 sequence: CASSYSRTGGGYGYTF. CDR3 DNA sequence: TGTGCCAGCAGTTACTCGAGAACAGGCGGAGGGTATGGCTACACCTTC.

This clone was recorded many times. The V and J genes are TRBV11-3 and TRBJ1-5, with a weak D call TRBD1 (5 bases). CDR3 size: 17 residues. V was pared by 4 bases and J by 1 base, with 17 bases between. Germline V gene lookup returns CDR1 SGHNT and CDR2 YENEEA. CDR3 bases: TGTGCCAGCAGCTCTGGGGTGGCAGGGTGGAGCAATCAGCCCCAGCATTTT. Protein: CASSSGVAGWSNQPQHF. The full variable domain, rest sourced from reference TRBV11-3 and TRBJ1-5, is EAGVVQSPRYKIIEKKQPVAFWCNPISGHNTLYWYLQNLGQGPELLIRYENEEAVDDSQLPKDRFSAERLKGVDSTLKIQPAELGDSAVYLCASSSGVAGWSNQPQHFGDGTRLSIL.

Only a few counts were recorded for this clone. The gene calls are TRBV28 and TRBJ1-2; D is ambiguous. V shed 3 bases and J shed 6 bases, with 8 bases lying between them. Germline CDR1 reads MDHEN; CDR2 reads SYDVKM. The length of the CDR3 is 12 residues. The CDR3 here is CASSFWSDGYTF. CDR3 DNA sequence: TGTGCCAGCAGTTTTTGGTCTGATGGCTACACCTTC.

This clone was seen a few times. The chain has TRBV9 and TRBJ1-5; the D gene is possibly TRBD1 (5 bases). Germline lookup yields CDR1 SGDLS and CDR2 YYNGEE. The V end lost 4 bases, the J end lost 0 bases, and 8 bases lay between the germline ends. CDR3 length equals 14 residues. The CDR3 DNA follows: TGTGCCAGCAGCCTTCAGGGTAGCAATCAGCCCCAGCATTTT. Protein: CASSLQGSNQPQHF.

The V call is TRBV18, the J call TRBJ2-7; 8 nucleotides match TRBD1. V lost 4 bases and J lost 3; bases outside the gene matches: 2. Germline V gives CDR1 KGHSH, CDR2 LQKENI. The CDR3 is 13 residues long. The CDR3 protein is CASSQTGDYEQYF. For the CDR3, the DNA is TGTGCCAGCTCACAGACAGGGGACTACGAGCAGTACTTC.

This chain links TRBV7-6 with TRBJ1-6; D is unresolved. Trimming took off 5 bases at V and 4 bases at J, with 9 bases between the two ends. The germline CDR1 and CDR2 sequences are SGHVS and FNYEAQ. This CDR3 is 14 amino acids long. This CDR3 is CASSTGPYNSPLHF. The CDR3 bases are TGTGCCAGCAGCACGGGCCCTTATAATTCACCCCTCCACTTT.

This clone was observed a few times. The rearrangement links TRBV6-8 to TRBJ1-3, with D unclear. CDR1 is MNHGY and CDR2 is SAAAGT in the germline V gene. This CDR3 region has 14 residues. The V end lost 10 bases, the J end lost 0 bases, and 13 bases lay between the germline ends. CDR3 amino acids: CATGRGSSGNTIYF. The CDR3 DNA reads as TGTGCCACCGGACGGGGAAGCTCTGGAAACACCATATATTTT.

Many counts were recorded for this clone. This chain joins TRBV23-1 and TRBJ1-2; TRBD1 might be the D (6 bases). TRBV23-1 is reported as an ORF; its role is uncertain. Trimming removed 6 bases from V and 6 bases from J, with 14 bases in between. CDR3 length: 13 residues. CDR3 bases: TGCGCCAGCAGCCAAACAGGGTGGGATGGCTACACCTTC. Translated: CASSQTGWDGYTF.

This clone appeared a single time. This chain connects TRBV29-1 to TRBJ2-2; D tentatively fits TRBD1 or TRBD2 (5 bases each). Germline V gene sequence: CDR1 SQVTM, CDR2 ANQGSEA. Trimming shortened V by 7 bases and J by 5 bases, and 14 bases separated the two germline ends. The CDR3 spans 13 residues. CDR3 sequence reads: CSALWWGTGELFF. The CDR3 coding sequence is TGCAGCGCTCTGTGGTGGGGGACCGGGGAGCTGTTTTTT.

This clone is labeled as medium-sized. The chain uses TRBV6-8 and TRBJ1-4; TRBD1 matches 7 bases. The CDR3 runs 15 residues. CDR1 and CDR2 (germline): MNHGY, SAAAGT. The J segment lost 4 bases and the V segment lost 5 bases, leaving 7 bases of the junction unmatched. Written as DNA, the CDR3 is TGTGCCAGCAGTCTAATCGGGACAGATAATGAAAAACTGTTTTTT. It yields the protein CASSLIGTDNEKLFF.

This clone is labeled as medium-sized. The chain employs TRBV4-1 and TRBJ1-5, with D tentatively TRBD1 (5 bases). This CDR3 contains 18 residues. Germline V gene data show CDR1 as MGHRA and CDR2 as YSYEKL. V lost 0 bases and J lost 7, with 22 bases in between. CDR3 nucleotides: TGCGCCAGCAGCCAAGACGGTTTTGCGGGGCGAGGGCGACAGCCCCAGCATTTT. Translated: CASSQDGFAGRGRQPQHF.

This clone was counted at least ten times. The V call is TRBV9, the J call TRBJ2-7; 7 positions agree with TRBD1. Trimming at V came to 6 bases and at J to 3 bases, leaving 9 bases not matched to a gene. The germline V gene has CDR1 SGDLS and CDR2 YYNGEE. The CDR3 has 14 residues. The CDR3 sequence is CASTRTGENYEQYF. The CDR3 nucleotides are TGTGCCAGCACCCGGACAGGTGAAAACTACGAGCAGTACTTC.

The chain employs TRBV5-1 and TRBJ2-3; D is undetermined. The CDR3 covers 14 residues. Between the trimmed V and J ends, which lost 1 base and 2 bases, there was a span of 8 bases. Germline V lookup: CDR1 SGHRS, CDR2 YFSETQ. CDR3 sequence: CASSLSRTTDTQYF. In DNA, the CDR3 is TGCGCCAGCAGCTTGTCTAGGACCACAGATACGCAGTATTTT. The whole variable domain, remainder taken from reference TRBV5-1 and TRBJ2-3, is KAGVTQTPRYLIKTRGQQVTLSCSPISGHRSVSWYQQTPGQGLQFLFEYFSETQRNKGNFPGRFSGRQFSNSRSEMNVSTLELGDSALYLCASSLSRTTDTQYFGPGTRLTVL.

In nucleotides, the CDR3 is TGTGCCAGCAGTTTCGGGGGGATTTTGACAGATACGCAGTATTTT. Its translation: CASSFGGILTDTQYF. This chain links TRBV28 with TRBJ2-3; 7 bases are shared with TRBD2. CDR1 is MDHEN, CDR2 SYDVKM, per germline. With V trimmed by 3 bases and J by 3 bases, 6 bases remained unmatched. CDR3 size: 15 residues.

The chain has TRBV11-3 and TRBJ1-2; TRBD1 is a possible D gene (6 bases). V lost 2 bases to trimming and J lost 5 bases, with 15 bases between them. Germline-derived CDR1 and CDR2 are SGHNT and YENEEA. There are 15 residues in the CDR3. CDR3 loop: CASSLPGQGFYGYTF. CDR3 nucleotides: TGTGCCAGCAGCTTACCGGGGCAGGGGTTTTATGGCTACACCTTC.

The chain recombines TRBV18 with TRBJ1-2; possibly TRBD1 for D (6 bases). V lost 1 base, J lost 7 bases, and 10 bases lay in between. The length of the CDR3 is 13 residues. CDR1 is KGHSH and CDR2 is LQKENI in the germline V gene. In DNA, the CDR3 is TGTGCCAGCTCACCACTGACAGGTCGTGGCTACACCTTC. This translates into CASSPLTGRGYTF.

The rearrangement links TRBV10-3 to TRBJ2-4; 8 bases are shared with TRBD2. Trimming took 0 bases from V and 3 from J; bases not matched to a gene: 1. This CDR3 contains 15 residues. CDR1 is ENHRY, CDR2 SYGVKD, per germline. As DNA, the CDR3 is TGTGCCATCAGTGAGTCGGCGGGGGGCAAAAACATTCAGTACTTC. Translated, it gives CAISESAGGKNIQYF.

This clone came up a few times. The rearrangement uses TRBV11-3 and TRBJ2-1; the D gene is possibly TRBD1 (6 bases). This CDR3 is built from 18 residues. The germline V gene has CDR1 SGHNT and CDR2 YENEEA. V gave up 5 bases and J gave up 2 bases, with 22 bases separating them. CDR3 region: CASSQGAGVALPYNEQFF. CDR3 DNA sequence: TGTGCCAGCAGCCAAGGGGCAGGGGTAGCCCTCCCCTACAATGAGCAGTTCTTC.

This clone was observed a handful of times. The chain couples TRBV12-2 to TRBJ2-3; the listed D gene, TRBD2, was not tested against the DNA. TRBV12-2 is tagged as a pseudogene. The CDR3 contains 18 residues. The CDR3 loop is CALPSRGRLAGTTDTQYF. The CDR3 DNA is TGTGCCCTCCCTAGCCGGGGGAGACTAGCGGGGACCACAGATACGCAGTATTTT.

The chain uses TRBV28 and TRBJ1-1, with a weak D call TRBD1 (5 bases). The germline V and J ends were trimmed by 6 bases and 0 bases, with 14 bases remaining between them. Germline lookup yields CDR1 MDHEN and CDR2 SYDVKM. The CDR3 totals 15 residues. The CDR3 protein is CASSDIDRVNTEAFF. CDR3 bases: TGTGCCAGCAGCGACATCGACAGAGTGAACACTGAAGCTTTCTTT.